This paragraph reports one TCR beta chain. Its antigen remains unknown. This sample is drawn from a study of OX40 agonist ivuxolimab in advanced cancers. Generated by immunoSEQ multiplex PCR, the TCRdb table keeps only in-frame clones and is missing some. The profile shows some 63,000 clones, 84% of them singletons. Germline values: CDR1 SGHVS, CDR2 FNYEAQ. There are 13 residues in the CDR3. V lost 5 bases, J lost 6 bases, and 2 bases stayed unmatched. Findings and caveats of the study: Relative to CD4+ cells, CD8+ T cells on average had more expanded clones.

V and J are TRBV7-6 and TRBJ2-3; 10 nucleotides line up with TRBD2. The receptor was isolated from an adult with an advanced solid tumor such as melanoma, head and neck, liver or kidney cancer. This specimen was CD4+ or CD8+ T cells sorted from blood, taken in a trial of the OX40 agonist ivuxolimab. CDR3 in DNA: TGTGCCAGCAGCGAAGCGGGGGGGGATACGCAGTATTTT. Translating gives CASSEAGGDTQYF. Full variable domain (rest looked up from reference TRBV7-6 and TRBJ2-3): GAGVSQSPRYKVTKRGQDVALRCDPISGHVSLYWYRQALGQGPEFLTYFNYEAQQDKSGLPNDRFSAERPEGSISTLTIQRTEQRDSAMYRCASSEAGGDTQYFGPGTRLTVL.